Included here is one T cell receptor beta chain sequence, with context. Its binding antigen is unknown. No much larger clonotype is one base removed from it; base qualities were not supplied. The immunoSEQ Assay, a bias-controlled multiplex PCR, was used to amplify TCRbeta CDR3 regions from genomic DNA. The study's processing was this. The number of nucleated cells in each sample was estimated from the amplification of reference gene primers within the assay. To quantify the absolute abundance of each unique TCRbeta CDR3 rearrangement, sequence reads were collapsed and filtered. Productive Simpson clonality was computed per sample as the square root of Simpson's diversity index over productive rearrangements. TCRdb holds this immuneACCESS table with in-frame rearrangements only. Some clones are missing; in checked studies, unresolved V genes explain under half, and the rest has no known cause. V and J calls and clone size are as listed in that table; D and trimming were resolved from the DNA. The sample yields about 130,000 clones; roughly 80% were counted once. Of the sample, 11% falls within the top ten clones.

This sample stems from a study of blood T cell repertoires in COVID-19 (dated by TCRdb to 2018 to 2021). Background on the whole study: Collaborator samples came from the United States, Italy and Spain and covered acute and convalescent phases of COVID-19. The prospective study material was composed of cDNA or gDNA derived from T cells, B-cell-depleted T cells, or PBMCs. Deeply sampled blood TCRbeta repertoires from subjects exposed to, actively infected with, or recovered from COVID-19 were included in the dataset. A freely available public database, intended as a resource for researchers studying the immune response to SARS-CoV-2, is where the repertoires were released. The samples were drawn from the first 160 participants of the ongoing ImmuneRACE study and from about 1,200 subjects provided by 6 global collaborators. A de-identified subject ID, COVID-19 status, age in years and sex were almost always included in the sample metadata. Where available, HLA class I and class II types were obtained from metadata supplied by the sample provider rather than from assay-based typing.

Germline trimming: 5 bases from V, 8 bases from J; junction bases outside gene matches: 7. As encoded in the germline V gene, CDR1 is MNHEY while CDR2 is SVGEGT. Including cysteine and phenylalanine, the CDR3 has 13 amino acids. The kept DNA is CDR3 alone, 39 bases in frame from the first base. Another Seattle source contributed samples from volunteer blood donors who had recovered from COVID-19. Whole blood was collected in K2EDTA tubes by collaborating institutions according to the institutions' own protocols. For TCRbeta analysis, collaborator samples were shipped as frozen whole blood, as isolated PBMCs, or as DNA extracted from either sample type. Summary of the overall study and its limitations: The amount of clinical and demographic metadata varied by source and participant and was provided uncurated.

The clonotype originates from a man aged 55 to 70 who had recovered from COVID-19. The sequenced sample was peripheral blood. This chain is built from TRBV6-2 or TRBV6-3 and TRBJ1-2, with 8 middle bases fitting TRBD1. CDR3 protein: CASSPLDRDGYTF. The DNA sequence is TGTGCCAGCAGTCCCCTGGACAGGGACGGCTACACCTTC.